Shown below are 27 T cell receptor beta chains from a single sample sequenced in a study of blood T cell repertoires in COVID-19. Profiled with immunoSEQ multiplex PCR; TCRdb holds only in-frame clones, not every one. The table lists more than 140,000 clones, 85% to 90% of them singletons. The source material was peripheral blood. These receptors were collected from a woman aged 60-70 years with acute or convalescent COVID-19.

This chain uses TRBV2 with TRBJ1-6, with D possibly TRBD1 on 6 matching bases. The V and J ends lost 4 bases and 3 bases respectively, with 7 bases between them. Germline CDR1 is SNHLY and CDR2 is FYNNEI. This CDR3 has 14 amino acids. The CDR3 here is CASSVDSYNSPLHF. DNA of the CDR3: TGTGCCAGCAGTGTGGACAGCTATAATTCACCCCTCCACTTT.

The gene calls are TRBV28 and TRBJ2-3, with 9 bases identical to TRBD1. V shed 6 bases, J shed 1 base, and the junction held 11 bases outside the gene matches. The CDR3 covers 17 residues. Germline V CDR1 and CDR2: MDHEN, SYDVKM. The CDR3 nucleotides are TGTGCCAGCAGGCAACAAACAGGGGGCGCGGGCACAGATACGCAGTATTTT. Its protein is CASRQQTGGAGTDTQYF.

This clone appeared a single time. The chain carries TRBV6-5 and TRBJ2-5; 12 bases are shared with TRBD2. V shed 7 bases and J 5 bases; nucleotides not matched to a gene: 8. This CDR3 has 15 residues. Germline CDR1 and CDR2: MNHEY and SVGAGI. The CDR3 sequence is CASTPLAGGRETQYF. CDR3 DNA: TGTGCCAGCACCCCTCTAGCGGGGGGGCGCGAGACCCAGTACTTC.

Here the CDR3 reads CASSLARSNTEAFF. The CDR3 DNA reads TGTGCCAGCAGCTTAGCCCGGTCGAACACTGAAGCTTTCTTT. V is TRBV11-2 and J is TRBJ1-1; D is ambiguous. The CDR3 spans 14 residues. Trimming removed 1 base at V and 1 base at J, with 7 bases between. CDR1 and CDR2 (germline): SGHAT, FQNNGV.

This clone was detected once. The CDR3: CASSPAWGERSYEQYF. CDR3 in DNA: TGCGCCAGCAGTCCCGCTTGGGGAGAAAGGTCCTACGAGCAGTACTTC. The chain uses TRBV4-1 and TRBJ2-7; weak D call: TRBD2 (5 bases). V was cut by 6 bases and J by 1 base, with 19 bases left in between. The germline CDR1 and CDR2 sequences are MGHRA and YSYEKL. This CDR3 has 16 residues.

V and J are TRBV5-4 and TRBJ2-1, with a tentative D call TRBD2 (6 bases). From germline, CDR1 is SGHNT and CDR2 YYREEE (reference sequence). The CDR3 has 14 residues. V was clipped by 4 bases and J by 4 bases, with 12 bases between them. The CDR3 coding sequence is TGTGCCAGCAGCGGGGGGACTGCTTACAATGAGCAGTTCTTC. Protein sequence: CASSGGTAYNEQFF.

The chain couples TRBV6-5 to TRBJ2-3; TRBD1 is a possible D gene (6 bases). The CDR3 has 16 amino acids. Trimming removed 0 bases at V and 3 bases at J, with 13 bases between. The germline V gene has CDR1 MNHEY and CDR2 SVGAGI. The CDR3 spells CASSYSPTGLTDTQYF. In DNA form, the CDR3 reads TGTGCCAGCAGTTACTCGCCCACAGGGTTAACAGATACGCAGTATTTT.

The genes are TRBV27 and TRBJ1-2; 7 positions match TRBD1. The CDR3 consists of 14 residues. CDR1 is MNHEY, CDR2 SMNVEV, per germline (reference sequence). V gave up 6 bases and J gave up 0 bases; unmatched junction bases: 4. CDR3 coding DNA: TGTGCCAGCAGGGCCGGGACAGCTAACTATGGCTACACCTTC. It yields the protein CASRAGTANYGYTF.

The chain joins TRBV7-2 to TRBJ2-7; D gene unclear. Germline CDR1 and CDR2: SGHTA and FQGNSA. The CDR3 runs to 13 residues. V lost 2 bases and J 0 bases, leaving 5 bases between the germline ends. The CDR3 is CASSLSSSYEQYF. CDR3 DNA sequence: TGTGCCAGCAGCTTATCTAGCTCCTACGAGCAGTACTTC.

This chain joins TRBV6-2 or TRBV6-3 and TRBJ2-7; TRBD1 aligns across 8 bases. Germline V CDR1 and CDR2: MNHEY, SVGEGT. Losses at the gene ends were 4 bases for V and 2 bases for J; bases not matched to a gene: 4. The CDR3 has 14 residues. CDR3 DNA sequence: TGTGCCAGCAGTTGGGACAGGATTACCTACGAGCAGTACTTC. This sequence encodes CASSWDRITYEQYF.

The J gene is TRBJ2-7, the V gene TRBV9; 8 bases match TRBD1. The CDR3 consists of 14 residues. Germline loops: CDR1 SGDLS, CDR2 YYNGEE. With V trimmed by 2 bases and J by 5 bases, 6 bases remained unmatched. CDR3 DNA: TGTGCCAGCAGCGTTGGGCAGGGGGCCAACGAGCAGTACTTC. Protein sequence: CASSVGQGANEQYF.

This sequence joins TRBV3-1 (or the pseudogene TRBV3-2) and TRBJ1-5; the D gene is possibly TRBD1 (5 bases). The CDR3 contains 14 residues. Germline V gives CDR1 LGHDT, CDR2 YNNKEL (reference sequence). Trimming took 4 bases from V and 4 from J, leaving 11 bases between them. The CDR3: CASSPQVGNQPQHF. Written as DNA, the CDR3 is TGTGCCAGCAGCCCACAGGTGGGTAATCAGCCCCAGCATTTT.

This sequence joins TRBV30 and TRBJ2-5; 7 nucleotides agree with TRBD1. This CDR3 is 13 amino acids long. The germline CDR1 and CDR2 sequences are GTSNPN and SVGIG (reference sequence). Losses at the gene ends were 2 bases for V and 5 bases for J; bases not matched to a gene: 5. The CDR3 nucleotides are TGTGCCTGGAGTCGGGGCAGGGGGGAGACCCAGTACTTC. Translated: CAWSRGRGETQYF.

The genes are TRBV6-6 and TRBJ2-3; D uncertain. Germline V CDR1 and CDR2: MNHNY, SVGAGI (reference sequence). V lost 0 bases and J lost 2, with 6 bases in between. This CDR3 region has 14 residues. CDR3 in DNA: TGTGCCAGCAGTTACTCGTTACTCACAGATACGCAGTATTTT. The encoded protein is CASSYSLLTDTQYF.

The chain is built from TRBV5-6 and TRBJ2-3; D is perhaps TRBD2 (5 bases). In germline, CDR1 is SGHDT, CDR2 YYEEEE. V lost 0 bases, J lost 4 bases, and 6 bases lay in between. The CDR3 has 13 residues. Here the CDR3 DNA reads TGTGCCAGCAGCTTGGCCGGGGCAGATACGCAGTATTTT. This codes for CASSLAGADTQYF.

The V and J genes are TRBV9 and TRBJ1-2; possibly TRBD1 for D (5 bases). CDR1 SGDLS and CDR2 YYNGEE come from the germline V gene. This CDR3 has 15 amino acids. Trimming stripped 0 bases from V and 4 bases from J, with 13 bases between. CDR3 amino acids: CASSVAGREAYGYTF. The CDR3 DNA reads TGTGCCAGCAGCGTAGCGGGCAGGGAAGCCTATGGCTACACCTTC.

This chain links TRBV6-5 with TRBJ1-2; 8 bases line up with TRBD1. Germline CDR1 and CDR2: MNHEY and SVGAGI. The CDR3 length is 14 residues. With 5 bases clipped from V and 7 bases from J, the junction kept 9 bases outside the gene matches. Written as DNA, the CDR3 is TGTGCCAGCAGTCCTACAGGGGGTTTTCGTGGCTACACCTTC. This sequence encodes CASSPTGGFRGYTF.

The chain has TRBV7-2 and TRBJ1-2, with 7 positions matching TRBD1. V shed 1 base and J 6 bases; nucleotides not matched to a gene: 5. This CDR3 region has 14 residues. From germline, CDR1 is SGHTA and CDR2 FQGNSA. The CDR3 nucleotides read TGTGCCAGCAGCTTAGAACGGGGACAGAATGGCTACACCTTC. Translation gives CASSLERGQNGYTF. Together with reference TRBV7-2 and TRBJ1-2, the CDR3 gives the full variable domain: GAGVSQSPSNKVTEKGKDVELRCDPISGHTALYWYRQSLGQGLEFLIYFQGNSAPDKSGLPSDRFSAERTGGSVSTLTIQRTQQEDSAVYLCASSLERGQNGYTFGSGTRLTVV.

The rearrangement joins TRBV6-1 to TRBJ1-5; the D is unclear. This CDR3 spans 16 amino acids. V gave up 0 bases and J gave up 0 bases, with 9 bases separating them. Germline assignment: CDR1 MNHNS and CDR2 SASEGT. CDR3 sequence reads: CASSEASGISNQPQHF. CDR3 coding DNA: TGTGCCAGCAGTGAAGCTTCGGGGATTAGCAATCAGCCCCAGCATTTT.

The chain is built from TRBV6-5 and TRBJ1-5; 10 bases match TRBD1. The germline V gene encodes CDR1 MNHEY and CDR2 SVGAGI. This CDR3 has 13 residues. Losses at the gene ends were 8 bases for V and 3 bases for J; bases not matched to a gene: 1. The CDR3 DNA reads as TGTGCCAGCGACAGGGGGCCCAATCAGCCCCAGCATTTT. Translating gives CASDRGPNQPQHF.

This chain uses TRBV19 with TRBJ2-7, with a possible D match to TRBD1 (5 bases). V lost 6 bases and J lost 5, with 11 bases in between. Germline V lookup: CDR1 LNHDA, CDR2 SQIVND (reference sequence). This CDR3 region has 12 residues. CDR3 residues: CASSPGSDEQYF. The CDR3 DNA reads as TGTGCCAGTAGCCCAGGGTCCGACGAGCAGTACTTC.

This chain links TRBV5-1 with TRBJ1-5; 10 nucleotides line up with TRBD1. CDR1 is SGHRS, CDR2 YFSETQ, per germline. This CDR3 is built from 15 residues. V shed 3 bases and J 4 bases; nucleotides not matched to a gene: 4. This chain's CDR3 is CASSWGQGTNQPQHF. In nucleotides, the CDR3 is TGCGCCAGCAGCTGGGGACAGGGGACAAATCAGCCCCAGCATTTT.

The rearrangement links TRBV6-5 to TRBJ1-2; no clear D. This CDR3 region has 13 residues. CDR1 and CDR2 (germline): MNHEY, SVGAGI. Trimming left V 2 bases short and J 6 bases short, with 10 bases between. CDR3 protein: CASSYIIGDGYTF. CDR3 coding DNA: TGTGCCAGCAGTTACATAATCGGGGATGGCTACACCTTC.

The chain is built from TRBV28 and TRBJ1-3, with a possible D match to TRBD1 (5 bases). V was cut by 5 bases and J by 0 bases, with 11 bases left in between. Germline V lookup: CDR1 MDHEN, CDR2 SYDVKM. CDR3 size: 15 residues. The CDR3 nucleotides read TGTGCCAGCAGTCACACAGGAAACTCTGGAAACACCATATATTTT. Translated, it gives CASSHTGNSGNTIYF.

The V call is TRBV4-2, the J call TRBJ1-2, with TRBD1 as a possible D gene (5 bases). The CDR3 spans 13 residues. CDR1 is LGHNA and CDR2 is YNFKEQ in the germline V gene. V was trimmed by 3 bases and J by 4 bases, leaving 9 bases between them. CDR3 region: CASSQGTIYGYTF. The CDR3 DNA sequence: TGTGCCAGCAGCCAGGGGACTATCTATGGCTACACCTTC.

The gene calls are TRBV19 and TRBJ2-1; 11 nucleotides match TRBD2. V was clipped by 5 bases and J by 8 bases; unmatched bases: 5. The CDR3 is made up of 14 amino acids. Germline CDR1 is LNHDA and CDR2 is SQIVND (reference sequence). The CDR3, as DNA: TGTGCCAGTAGTCTACTAGCGGGGGCGGATGAGCAGTTCTTC. This encodes CASSLLAGADEQFF.

V and J are TRBV5-3 and TRBJ2-5, with a tentative D call TRBD2 (6 bases). TRBV5-3 is recorded as an ORF, its role being uncertain. The CDR3 sequence is 14 residues long. Trimming took 9 bases from V and 7 from J, leaving 22 bases between them. The CDR3 is CAKAAGLPQGTQYF. In DNA form, the CDR3 reads TGTGCCAAGGCGGCGGGACTCCCTCAGGGGACCCAGTACTTC.